This passage covers 18 T cell receptor beta chains from one sample sequenced in a study of T cell changes during pregnancy in multiple sclerosis. Data came from immunoSEQ multiplex PCR; TCRdb stores just in-frame clones and leaves some out. The table has around 100,000 clones, around 92% seen once. The material sequenced was peripheral blood, taken after pregnancy. These receptors all stem from a female donor with multiple sclerosis, enrolled in a pregnancy study.

J is TRBJ2-1 and V is TRBV5-1; possible D gene TRBD2, 6 bases. The germline gives CDR1 SGHRS, CDR2 YFSETQ. The CDR3 has 14 amino acids. The germline V and J ends were trimmed by 4 bases and 7 bases, with 15 bases remaining between them. The CDR3 nucleotides are TGCGCCAGCAGCCTCCCTTCTAGCGTGAATGAGCAGTTCTTC. This codes for CASSLPSSVNEQFF.

CDR3: CASSPRDRDYGYTF. CDR3 nucleotides: TGTGCCAGTAGCCCTCGCGACAGGGACTATGGCTACACCTTC. The chain joins TRBV19 to TRBJ1-2, with 7 bases that match TRBD1. After removal of 6 bases from V and 3 bases from J, the junction contained 7 bases not matched to a gene. Germline-derived CDR1 and CDR2 are LNHDA and SQIVND (reference sequence). CDR3 length: 14 amino acids.

This rearrangement joins TRBV7-9 to TRBJ1-2; TRBD1 aligns across 8 bases. CDR1 and CDR2 (germline): SEHNR, FQNEAQ (reference sequence). J gave up 4 bases and V 5 bases, and 3 bases lay outside the gene matches. CDR3 length: 13 amino acids. The CDR3 protein is CASSPDRAYGYTF. CDR3 bases: TGTGCCAGCAGCCCGGACAGGGCCTATGGCTACACCTTC.

The chain uses TRBV5-1 and TRBJ2-5; 7 bases map to TRBD2. With V trimmed by 1 base and J by 2 bases, 5 bases remained unmatched. The CDR3 loop spans 15 amino acids. Germline CDR1 is SGHRS and CDR2 is YFSETQ. CDR3 protein: CASSLSGREQETQYF. The CDR3 DNA is TGCGCCAGCAGCTTGTCGGGGAGGGAACAAGAGACCCAGTACTTC.

This clone showed up just a few times. This chain links TRBV30 with TRBJ1-1; 11 bases fit TRBD1. Germline CDR1 is GTSNPN and CDR2 is SVGIG (reference sequence). J was trimmed by 8 bases and V by 2 bases; bases with no gene match: 7. The CDR3 sequence is 14 residues long. CDR3: CAWSSGTGGTEAFF. CDR3 nucleotides: TGTGCCTGGAGTTCCGGGACAGGGGGTACAGAAGCTTTCTTT.

This clone was observed once. The rearrangement uses TRBV6-7 and TRBJ1-4, with 8 bases identical to TRBD1. TRBV6-7 is assigned to the ORF class and has an uncertain function. Unmatched junction bases numbered 12, after V lost 3 bases and J lost 0 bases. This CDR3 spans 19 amino acids. CDR3 sequence reads: CASSYGRGQGIATNEKLFF. CDR3 nucleotide sequence: TGTGCCAGCAGTTATGGACGAGGACAGGGCATTGCAACTAATGAAAAACTGTTTTTT.

V and J are TRBV10-1 and TRBJ2-7; 8 nucleotides match TRBD2. From germline, CDR1 is WNHNN and CDR2 SYGVQD (reference sequence). CDR3 size: 14 residues. V gave up 8 bases and J gave up 2 bases; unmatched junction bases: 8. CDR3 loop: CASSPERGPYEQYF. DNA for the CDR3: TGCGCCAGCTCCCCTGAGCGGGGGCCCTACGAGCAGTACTTC.

Only one count was recorded for this clone. The J gene is TRBJ2-7, the V gene TRBV7-6, with D possibly TRBD2 on 6 matching bases. Trimming pared 5 bases from V and 3 bases from J, leaving 14 bases between. The CDR3 sequence is 14 residues long. In germline, CDR1 is SGHVS, CDR2 FNYEAQ. The DNA of the CDR3 is TGTGCCAGCAGCGTGTGGGAGGCAGACTACGAGCAGTACTTC. This translates into CASSVWEADYEQYF.

The chain joins TRBV9 to TRBJ2-2; tentatively, D is TRBD2 (6 bases). Trimming cost V 0 bases and J 5 bases, with 11 bases left between them. The CDR3 has 15 residues. Germline CDR1 reads SGDLS; CDR2 reads YYNGEE. The CDR3 nucleotides are TGTGCCAGCAGCGTAGAGACTAGTGGGACCGGGGAGCTGTTTTTT. It translates to CASSVETSGTGELFF. Full variable domain (rest looked up from reference TRBV9 and TRBJ2-2): DSGVTQTPKHLITATGQRVTLRCSPRSGDLSVYWYQQSLDQGLQFLIQYYNGEERAKGNILERFSAQQFPDLHSELNLSSLELGDSALYFCASSVETSGTGELFFGEGSRLTVL.

This chain joins TRBV27 and TRBJ1-6, with D perhaps TRBD1 (6 bases). The germline CDR1 and CDR2 sequences are MNHEY and SMNVEV (reference sequence). CDR3 size: 15 residues. Trimming left V 2 bases short and J 6 bases short, with 11 bases between. CDR3 sequence reads: CASSLDRLLNSPLHF. The CDR3 region has the DNA TGTGCCAGCAGTTTAGACAGGCTACTTAATTCACCCCTCCACTTT.

This chain links TRBV11-2 with TRBJ2-7; D is possibly TRBD2 (7 bases). Looked up from germline, CDR1 is SGHAT and CDR2 is FQNNGV. CDR3 length: 17 residues. Trimming stripped 5 bases from V and 6 bases from J, with 26 bases between. CDR3 in amino acids: CASSADVWGGRKIEQYF. CDR3 nucleotides: TGTGCCAGCAGCGCAGACGTATGGGGGGGCCGTAAAATCGAGCAGTACTTC. Full variable domain (remainder filled in from reference TRBV11-2 and TRBJ2-7): EAGVAQSPRYKIIEKRQSVAFWCNPISGHATLYWYQQILGQGPKLLIQFQNNGVVDDSQLPKDRFSAERLKGVDSTLKIQPAKLEDSAVYLCASSADVWGGRKIEQYFGPGTRLTVT.

The rearrangement links TRBV6-5 to TRBJ2-7, with D tentatively TRBD2 (6 bases). Germline assignment: CDR1 MNHEY and CDR2 SVGAGI. Trimming removed 3 bases at V and 4 bases at J, with 10 bases between. The length of the CDR3 is 13 residues. CDR3 in amino acids: CASSYIGGYEQYF. In nucleotides, the CDR3 is TGTGCCAGCAGTTATATTGGAGGGTACGAGCAGTACTTC.

The V and J genes are TRBV12-5 and TRBJ2-3, with D unclear. Germline loops: CDR1 LGHNT, CDR2 FRNRAP. This CDR3 contains 13 residues. The V and J ends lost 2 bases and 1 base respectively, with 4 bases between them. CDR3 loop: CASGLLGTDTQYF. The CDR3 DNA reads as TGTGCTAGTGGTTTGCTCGGCACAGATACGCAGTATTTT.

The gene calls are TRBV6-4 and TRBJ1-6, with no clear D. Germline CDR1 is MRHNA and CDR2 is SNTAGT. This CDR3 comprises 14 residues. V was pared by 7 bases and J by 9 bases, with 16 bases between. In DNA, the CDR3 is TGTGCCAGCATCTCGGTTCCTCGTGTTTCACCCCTCCACTTT. Translation gives CASISVPRVSPLHF.

The chain employs TRBV5-1 and TRBJ2-1, with 11 bases that match TRBD1. The length of the CDR3 is 15 residues. J gave up 6 bases and V 0 bases, and 2 bases lay outside the gene matches. Germline lookup yields CDR1 SGHRS and CDR2 YFSETQ. The CDR3 DNA reads as TGCGCCAGCAGCTTGGGGGACAGGGGGATCAATGAGCAGTTCTTC. Residues: CASSLGDRGINEQFF.

The chain combines TRBV15 with TRBJ1-5; the match to TRBD1 covers 8 bases. The trim removed 7 bases at V and 6 bases at J, leaving 5 bases unmatched. Germline V gene data show CDR1 as LNHNV and CDR2 as YYDKDF (reference sequence). This CDR3 contains 13 residues. The CDR3, as DNA: TGTGCCACCAAGACAGGGGACGGTCAGCCCCAGCATTTT. Translated, it gives CATKTGDGQPQHF.

This chain connects TRBV6-4 to TRBJ2-1; 11 nucleotides align to TRBD1. Germline values: CDR1 MRHNA, CDR2 SNTAGT. The CDR3 is made up of 14 amino acids. V trimming: 11 bases; J trimming: 6 bases; junction bases outside the gene matches: 9. CDR3 coding DNA: TGTGCCTGCTCCGGGACAGGGGGGAGCAATGAGCAGTTCTTC. Protein: CACSGTGGSNEQFF.

This rearrangement joins TRBV7-9 to TRBJ2-5, with 12 bases that match TRBD2. Germline loops: CDR1 SEHNR, CDR2 FQNEAQ (reference sequence). The CDR3 is made up of 17 amino acids. V lost 5 bases, J lost 5 bases, and 12 bases stayed unmatched. The chain's CDR3 is CASSRPGLAGARETQYF. For the CDR3, the DNA is TGTGCCAGCAGCCGTCCGGGACTAGCGGGCGCCCGGGAGACCCAGTACTTC.